A selection of T cell receptor beta chains follows, all from one sample in a study of cytomegalovirus exposure and HLA in healthy donors. Only in-frame clones appear in the TCRdb table, and some are missing; sequencing was by immunoSEQ multiplex PCR. This sample has 150,000 or so clones, with around 70% found just once. The sample consisted of PBMCs. The source of these receptors is a woman aged 55-75 years in good health and CMV-seropositive. The conserved cysteine and the conserved F or W are not part of the CDR3 here.

len	v_gene	CDR3aa
11	TRBV6-6	ASSRDREYGYT
10	TRBV6-6	ASSNTKAEAF
10	TRBV6-5	ASRDTAYEQY
12	TRBV11-1	ASSYRGGSYEQY
14	TRBV15	ATSRGTSGNTDTQY
12	TRBV6-5	ASRLGKNTGELF
12	TRBV5-4	ASSPRGGEEKLF
14	TRBV28	ASSLSGVFATDTQY
14	TRBV28	ASNSAGEVGANVLT
13	TRBV5-1	ASSSWGIEGDTQY
13	TRBV5-6	ASSLAPRINTEAF